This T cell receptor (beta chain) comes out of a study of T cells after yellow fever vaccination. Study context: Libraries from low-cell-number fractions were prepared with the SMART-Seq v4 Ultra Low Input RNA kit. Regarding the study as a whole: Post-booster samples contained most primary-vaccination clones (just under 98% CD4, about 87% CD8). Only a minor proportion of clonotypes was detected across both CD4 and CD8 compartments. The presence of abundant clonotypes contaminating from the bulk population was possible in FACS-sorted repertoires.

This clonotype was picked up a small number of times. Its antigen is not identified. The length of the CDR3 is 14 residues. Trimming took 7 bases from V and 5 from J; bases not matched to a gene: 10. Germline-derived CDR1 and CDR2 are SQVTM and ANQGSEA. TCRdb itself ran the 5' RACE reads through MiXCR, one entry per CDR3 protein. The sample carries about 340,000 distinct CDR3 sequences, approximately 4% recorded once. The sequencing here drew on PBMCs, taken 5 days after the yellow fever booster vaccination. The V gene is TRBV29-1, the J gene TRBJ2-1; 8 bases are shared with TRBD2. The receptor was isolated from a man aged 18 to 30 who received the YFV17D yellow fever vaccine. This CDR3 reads CSARGGAYNNEQFF. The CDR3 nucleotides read TGCAGCGCCCGGGGGGGGGCCTACAACAATGAGCAGTTCTTC.